This TCR beta chain was documented in a study of blood T cell repertoires in COVID-19. Study information: Italy, Spain and the United States were the sources of the convalescent and acute COVID-19 samples. T cells, B-cell-depleted T cells, or PBMCs provided the cDNA or gDNA that served as material.

As originally analysed: Cell counts per sample came from amplifying reference gene primers. Data came from immunoSEQ multiplex PCR; TCRdb stores just in-frame clones and leaves some out. The V and J calls and clone size come from that table; D and trimming were worked out from the DNA. The sample lists approximately 100,000 clones, about 84% seen once, with about 10% in the top ten. The V and J ends lost 0 bases and 7 bases respectively, with 9 bases between them. This CDR3 comprises 13 residues. Germline CDR1 is WSHSY and CDR2 is SAAADI. Material for sequencing was peripheral blood. The J gene is TRBJ1-1, the V gene TRBV10-2; maybe TRBD1 (5 bases). The sequence was obtained from a woman aged 80 or older with acute or convalescent COVID-19. CDR3 sequence: CASSESATVEAFF. CDR3 DNA: TGCGCCAGCAGTGAGTCCGCGACAGTTGAAGCTTTCTTT.